The present TCR beta chain was sequenced within a study of response to subunit inactivated influenza vaccine. Study-level findings and limits: The authors put forward the suggestion that each seasonal influenza vaccination may bring in only a limited number of new T cells.

The V and J ends lost 8 bases and 4 bases respectively, with 14 bases between them. Germline lookup yields CDR1 SNHLY and CDR2 FYNNEI. This CDR3 has 13 amino acids. TCRdb re-called the RT-PCR reads through MiXCR, storing one row per CDR3 protein. The sample records about 170,000 distinct CDR3 sequences, over 9.5% being singletons. This clonotype was recorded a few times. Its specificity is unknown. The sample also formed part of further work on T cells expressing NK-cell markers. Per that paper: UMIs accompanied the 5'RACE template switching by which TCR beta cDNA was made. Researchers got TCR beta repertoires out of sorted CD3+CD56+NKG2C+, CD3+CD56+NKG2C- and CD3+CD56-NKG2C+ T cells. Once again these clonotypes came out on top in the CD3+CD56-NKG2C+ fraction of four donors.

The V and J genes are TRBV2 and TRBJ1-1, with D possibly being TRBD1 (5 bases). The receptor was derived from a man aged 45-65 years who received an inactivated influenza vaccine. The material was CD8+ T cells sorted from PBMCs, obtained roughly 12 days after vaccination. CDR3 DNA sequence: TGTGCCAGCTTCGGGGACGCTGGCACTGAAGCTTTCTTT. Its protein is CASFGDAGTEAFF.